These 12 T cell receptor beta chains originate from one sample sequenced in a study of tumor and adjacent non-tumor tissue in lung cancer. Three rounds of nested PCR, following a modified ARM-PCR protocol, produced the TCRbeta library. TCRdb processed the multiplex PCR reads anew with MiXCR; each CDR3 protein has one entry. The repertoire holds approximately 120,000 distinct CDR3 sequences, 60% to 80% seen once, with 30% to 45% in the top ten. This sample's RNA came from whole unsorted tissue. Sequenced material: lung tumor tissue. The receptors stem from a woman between 55 and 75 years old with non-small cell lung cancer.

Notes on this clonotype: The junction and the germline gene differ at one end; a read error may be behind it. J is TRBJ1-2 and V is TRBV12-3 or TRBV12-4; tentatively, D is TRBD1 (6 bases). The CDR3 is made up of 14 amino acids. Here the CDR3 reads CASREQGIDYDYTF. In DNA, the CDR3 is TGTGCCAGCCGCGAACAGGGTATAGACTATGACTACACCTTC.

About this clonotype itself: The junction departs from germline at one end; a sequencing error may be responsible. This chain's CDR3 is CATSQSGTVAFF. In DNA form, the CDR3 reads TGTGCCACCAGCCAAAGCGGCACTGTAGCTTTCTTC. The chain combines TRBV12-3 or TRBV12-4 with TRBJ1-1; the D is unclear. The CDR3 extends over 12 amino acids.

This clonotype was seen once. This may be a read error, as it is one base from a much larger clone. A read error is likely, as this CDR3 ends without the conserved phenylalanine or tryptophan. This chain links TRBV12-3 or TRBV12-4 with TRBJ1-2; unclear D gene. The CDR3 covers 11 residues. The V gene lost 2 bases and the J gene lost 8 bases, with 6 bases spanning the gap. The CDR3 sequence is CASSLNRGYTI. CDR3 DNA: TGTGCCAGCAGTTTAAATAGGGGCTACACCATC.

The chain joins TRBV6-5 to TRBJ2-4, with 7 bases lining up with TRBD2. This CDR3 region has 14 residues. Losses at the gene ends were 7 bases for V and 4 bases for J; bases not matched to a gene: 7. The germline gives CDR1 MNHEY, CDR2 SVGAGI. The CDR3 reads CASTVRGNKNIQYF. CDR3 DNA sequence: TGTGCCAGCACTGTGCGGGGGAATAAAAACATTCAGTACTTC.

This clonotype was detected once. One end of the junction fails to match germline, which may point to a read error. The rearrangement joins TRBV20-1 to TRBJ2-2, with D hard to call. Germline CDR1 and CDR2: DFQATT and SNEGSKA (reference sequence). The CDR3 is made up of 12 amino acids. In nucleotides, the CDR3 is TGCAGTGCTAGCACAGTCACCGAGGAGCTTTTTTTT. Its translation: CSASTVTEELFF.

Notes on this clonotype: At one end, the junction sequence differs from germline, possibly due to a read error. The chain combines TRBV4-2 with TRBJ2-3, with 9 bases fitting TRBD2. CDR3 length: 17 residues. Germline assignment: CDR1 LGHNA and CDR2 YNFKEQ. The CDR3 sequence is CTSSLGLAAQNTDTQYF. CDR3 coding DNA: TGTACCAGCAGCCTGGGACTAGCAGCCCAAAACACAGATACGCAGTATTTT.

This clonotype is a singleton in its sample. A read error may account for a junction end that differs from germline. The chain uses TRBV5-6 and TRBJ2-7; 10 nucleotides agree with TRBD2. The CDR3 totals 17 residues. CDR1 is SGHDT, CDR2 YYEEEE, per germline. The CDR3 reads CASSLKLAGVGSYEEYF. The CDR3 nucleotides read TGTGCCAGCAGCTTGAAGCTAGCGGGAGTAGGTAGCTACGAGGAGTACTTC.

Worth noting for this clonotype: The final CDR3 position lacks the conserved phenylalanine or tryptophan, pointing to a likely read error. The chain is built from TRBV11-2 and TRBJ2-3; 12 bases are a match to TRBD2. There are 17 residues in the CDR3. Germline-derived CDR1 and CDR2 are SGHAT and FQNNGV. V gave up 4 bases and J gave up 2 bases; unmatched junction bases: 7. CDR3 residues: CASSYGLAGSNTDTQYL. In DNA form, the CDR3 reads TGTGCCAGCAGCTACGGACTAGCGGGGAGTAACACAGATACGCAGTATCTT.

Worth noting for this clonotype: A read error is possible here, since a much larger clone lies one base away. The CDR3 nucleotides are TGTGCCAGCAACACTGCCCTGACTAGCGGGAGGGTTGCCGGGGAGCTGTTTTTT. Translation gives CASNTALTSGRVAGELFF. The chain uses TRBV5-4 and TRBJ2-2; the match to TRBD2 covers 14 bases. This CDR3 comprises 18 residues. The junction had 13 bases not matched to a gene; V was cut back by 6 bases and J by 6 bases. Germline V gene data show CDR1 as SGHNT and CDR2 as YYREEE (reference sequence).

On this clonotype: This likely comes from a read error, as the CDR3 has no conserved phenylalanine or tryptophan at its end. The DNA is left out, because the CDR3 cannot be placed on it with certainty; the CDR3 is given as TCRdb lists it. The chain is built from TRBV11-2 and TRBJ1-2. The length of the CDR3 is 13 amino acids, counting both ends. Germline loops: CDR1 SGHAT, CDR2 FQNNGV. CDR3 region: CARSALRGGGYTS.

The J gene is TRBJ2-5, the V gene TRBV28, with 7 bases identical to TRBD1. The CDR3 sequence is 15 residues long. The J segment lost 5 bases and the V segment lost 7 bases, leaving 13 bases of the junction unmatched. Per germline, CDR1 MDHEN and CDR2 SYDVKM. The CDR3 reads CASISLDREKETQYF. The CDR3 DNA is TGTGCCAGCATTTCCTTAGACAGGGAAAAGGAGACCCAGTACTTC.

There are a few counts of this clonotype. Being one base from a much bigger clone, this may be a read error. The V gene is TRBV20-1, the J gene TRBJ2-3; maybe TRBD2 (5 bases). This CDR3 has 11 residues. Germline V gene lookup returns CDR1 DFQATT and CDR2 SNEGSKA (reference sequence). Deletions cut 6 bases from V and 7 bases from J, with 11 bases between. The DNA for the CDR3 is TGCAGTGCGGCATGGGAGAATACGCAGTATTTT. It codes for CSAAWENTQYF.